This T cell receptor beta chain was identified in a study of cytomegalovirus exposure and HLA in healthy donors. General study points: Certain sequence variants were highly shared and formed a cluster, and this cluster was likely a sequencing artifact. For TCR beta chains, V- and J-gene trimming was later linked to a missense DCLRE1C variant.

The PCR made use of 60 Vbeta and 13 Jbeta primers. TCRdb keeps only in-frame clones here, not all; method: immunoSEQ multiplex PCR. Of roughly 160,000 clones detected, under 80% appear once; the ten largest clones hold around 4%. Trimming stripped 2 bases from V and 2 bases from J, with 7 bases between. This CDR3 spans 13 amino acids. Germline CDR1 and CDR2: SEHNR and FQNEAQ (reference sequence). To note about this clone: The antigen remains unidentified. This specimen includes other DNA sequences encoding the same CDR3.

The chain employs TRBV7-9 and TRBJ2-7; possible D gene TRBD1, 6 bases. The sequenced sample was PBMCs. This TCR derives from a man aged 35 to 55 in good health and CMV-seronegative. The CDR3 DNA sequence: TGTGCCAGCAGCTTATCAGGGGCCTACGAGCAGTACTTC. Translated: CASSLSGAYEQYF.